The clone carrying this T cell receptor beta chain was seen once. What it binds is not known. The germline gives CDR1 MDHEN, CDR2 SYDVKM. V lost 2 bases, J lost 2 bases, and 5 bases stayed unmatched. CDR3 size: 15 residues. These data come from a study of cytomegalovirus exposure and HLA in healthy donors. General study findings and limits: Links to common viral pathogens appeared, in a later analysis, for several of the most significant clusters.

PCR was performed using 60 Vbeta and 13 Jbeta primers. Clones were sequenced by immunoSEQ multiplex PCR, and TCRdb holds only the in-frame ones, with some missing. The sample yields roughly 130,000 clones, roughly 74% seen once. The sample was PBMCs. The clonotype was recovered from a man between 40 and 49 years old in good health and CMV-seropositive. V gene TRBV28 combines with J gene TRBJ1-2, with 7 positions matching TRBD1. The CDR3, as DNA: TGTGCCAGCAGTTTAGCCCGGACAGGAAACTATGGCTACACCTTC. It yields the protein CASSLARTGNYGYTF.